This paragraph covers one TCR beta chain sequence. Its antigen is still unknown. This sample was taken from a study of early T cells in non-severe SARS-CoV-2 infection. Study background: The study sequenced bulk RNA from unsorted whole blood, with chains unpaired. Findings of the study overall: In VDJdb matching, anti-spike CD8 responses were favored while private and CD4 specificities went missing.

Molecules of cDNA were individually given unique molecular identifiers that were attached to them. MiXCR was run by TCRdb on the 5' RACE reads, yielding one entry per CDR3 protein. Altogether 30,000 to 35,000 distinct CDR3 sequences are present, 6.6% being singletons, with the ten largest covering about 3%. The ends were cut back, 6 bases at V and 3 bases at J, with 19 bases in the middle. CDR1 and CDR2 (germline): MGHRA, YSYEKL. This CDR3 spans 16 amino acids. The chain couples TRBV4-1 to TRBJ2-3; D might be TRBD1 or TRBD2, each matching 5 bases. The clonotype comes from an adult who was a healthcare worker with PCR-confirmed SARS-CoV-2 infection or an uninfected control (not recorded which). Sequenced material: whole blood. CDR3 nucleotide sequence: TGCGCCAGCAGTTCCTCCGGGACCCTAAAGACAGATACGCAGTATTTT. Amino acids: CASSSSGTLKTDTQYF.